This T cell receptor (beta chain) was profiled in a study of cytomegalovirus exposure and HLA in healthy donors. This table comes from immunoSEQ multiplex PCR, and its TCRdb copy is limited to in-frame clones, with some not included. This repertoire shows fewer than 400,000 clones, over 75% found once; its top ten account for approximately 0.9%. The CDR3 runs to 14 residues. Trimming cost V 4 bases and J 5 bases, with 17 bases left between them. From germline, CDR1 is GTSNPN and CDR2 SVGIG (reference sequence). The sample consisted of PBMCs. The sequence derives from a man younger than 45 in good health and CMV-seronegative. The chain links TRBV30 to TRBJ1-1; the D is unclear. This chain's CDR3 is CAWNRGIWETEAFF. The DNA for the CDR3 is TGTGCCTGGAACCGCGGGATTTGGGAAACTGAAGCTTTCTTT. Full variable domain (rest looked up from reference TRBV30 and TRBJ1-1): SQTIHQWPATLVQPVGSPLSLECTVEGTSNPNLYWYRQAAGRGLQLLFYSVGIGQISSEVPQNLSASRPQDRQFILSSKKLLLSDSGFYLCAWNRGIWETEAFFGQGTRLTVV.